Following are 21 T cell receptor beta chains from one sample sequenced in a study of shared clonotypes between healthy human individuals. TCRdb's table, derived via immunoSEQ multiplex PCR, lists solely in-frame clones and lacks some. Of some 980,000 clones listed, 76% are singletons. Sample: memory CD4+ T cells sorted from blood. Subset denoted: CD45RA-negative fraction. The receptors come from a man in his late teens or twenties in good health.

The gene calls are TRBV5-4 and TRBJ1-2; D may be TRBD1 (5 bases). This CDR3 has 13 amino acids. From germline, CDR1 is SGHNT and CDR2 YYREEE (reference sequence). V lost 2 bases to trimming and J lost 6 bases, with 11 bases between them. CDR3 in amino acids: CASSFGRADGYTF. CDR3 nucleotide sequence: TGTGCCAGCAGCTTCGGCAGGGCTGATGGCTACACCTTC.

This clone was seen a handful of times. For the CDR3, the DNA is TGTGCCAGCAGCACGCAGAGCTCTAGAGTTGAAAAACTGTTTTTT. Translated: CASSTQSSRVEKLFF. V usage is TRBV7-2 and J usage is TRBJ1-4, with no clear D. This CDR3 has 15 amino acids. Germline V gives CDR1 SGHTA, CDR2 FQGNSA. V was shortened by 5 bases and J by 7 bases, with 17 bases between the two germline ends.

This chain uses TRBV2 with TRBJ1-5, with TRBD1 matching over 8 bases. With V trimmed by 8 bases and J by 0 bases, 21 bases remained unmatched. CDR3 length: 20 amino acids. Germline CDR1 is SNHLY and CDR2 is FYNNEI. The CDR3 DNA reads TGTGCCAGCCTTCTTATCGGTTGGACAGGGCCGGCCTATAGCAATCAGCCCCAGCATTTT. The encoded protein is CASLLIGWTGPAYSNQPQHF.

The chain employs TRBV2 and TRBJ2-5; TRBD2 agrees at 11 bases. V dropped 10 bases and J dropped 2; count of bases not matched to a gene: 9. The CDR3 has 15 amino acids. The germline V gene has CDR1 SNHLY and CDR2 FYNNEI. CDR3 sequence: CATMTSGKGQETQYF. CDR3 in DNA: TGTGCCACCATGACTAGCGGGAAGGGGCAAGAGACCCAGTACTTC.

V usage is TRBV7-8 and J usage is TRBJ2-3, with a weak D call TRBD1 (6 bases). CDR3 length: 16 amino acids. V lost 5 bases and J lost 4, with 19 bases in between. Germline V gives CDR1 SGHVS, CDR2 FQNEAQ. For the CDR3, the DNA is TGTGCCAGCAGCCGTAACCGGGACATTGTACCAGATACGCAGTATTTT. Its protein is CASSRNRDIVPDTQYF.

This rearrangement joins TRBV15 to TRBJ2-5; D might be TRBD2 (5 bases). Germline CDR1 and CDR2: LNHNV and YYDKDF (reference sequence). The CDR3 is made up of 15 amino acids. V dropped 3 bases and J dropped 5 bases, with 16 bases sitting between them. The chain's CDR3 is CATSREPWRRETQYF. The CDR3 DNA is TGTGCCACCAGCAGGGAACCGTGGCGGAGGGAGACCCAGTACTTC.

The genes are TRBV4-1 and TRBJ2-7; 7 bases line up with TRBD2. Germline trimming cut 1 base from V and 4 bases from J; bases unmatched to any gene: 13. CDR3 length: 17 residues. Germline lookup yields CDR1 MGHRA and CDR2 YSYEKL. CDR3 residues: CASSQGQEGGRAYEQYF. The CDR3 DNA reads as TGCGCCAGCAGCCAAGGTCAGGAGGGCGGGAGAGCATACGAGCAGTACTTC.

Only one count was recorded for this clone. The chain recombines TRBV2 with TRBJ2-4; D is unclear. V dropped 0 bases and J dropped 6 bases, with 3 bases sitting between them. The CDR3 consists of 12 residues. Per the germline V gene, CDR1 is SNHLY and CDR2 is FYNNEI. The CDR3 coding sequence is TGTGCCAGCAGTGAAGCTACAAACATTCAGTACTTC. The encoded protein is CASSEATNIQYF. Drawing the rest from reference TRBV2 and TRBJ2-4, the complete variable domain is EPEVTQTPSHQVTQMGQEVILRCVPISNHLYFYWYRQILGQKVEFLVSFYNNEISEKSEIFDDQFSVERPDGSNFTLKIRSTKLEDSAMYFCASSEATNIQYFGAGTRLSVL.

The rearrangement joins TRBV18 to TRBJ2-5; perhaps D is TRBD1 or TRBD2 (5 bases each). The tail of the sequence fits TRBJ2-7 better, so the J call may be wrong. Germline V gene sequence: CDR1 KGHSH, CDR2 LQKENI. The CDR3 length is 13 residues. The CDR3 protein is CASSPPMRGEQYF. DNA for the CDR3: TGTGCCAGCTCACCACCGATGAGGGGCGAGCAGTACTTC.

This chain connects TRBV30 to TRBJ2-1; D ambiguous. The germline gives CDR1 GTSNPN, CDR2 SVGIG (reference sequence). The V end lost 2 bases, the J end lost 13 bases, and 15 bases lay between the germline ends. The CDR3 extends over 12 amino acids. The CDR3 bases are TGTGCCTGGAGTCCCTTGGACGCCACTCAGTTCTTC. This gives the protein CAWSPLDATQFF.

This clone was seen more than once but under ten times. The rearrangement joins TRBV5-1 to TRBJ2-6, with no clear D. In germline, CDR1 is SGHRS, CDR2 YFSETQ. The V gene lost 4 bases and the J gene lost 0 bases, with 20 bases spanning the gap. CDR3 length equals 19 residues. The CDR3 reads CASSQERSASSSGANVLTF. The CDR3 nucleotides read TGCGCCAGCAGCCAGGAGCGATCGGCCTCCTCCTCTGGGGCCAACGTCCTGACTTTC.

J is TRBJ2-4 and V is TRBV18; a weak D match, TRBD1 (6 bases). V shed 3 bases and J shed 1 base, with 7 bases lying between them. CDR1 is KGHSH and CDR2 is LQKENI in the germline V gene. CDR3 length: 14 residues. The CDR3 spells CASSPQGAKNIQYF. The CDR3 DNA sequence: TGTGCCAGCTCACCCCAGGGGGCCAAAAACATTCAGTACTTC.

The J gene is TRBJ2-2, the V gene TRBV30; unclear D gene. The CDR3 has 13 residues. V dropped 0 bases and J dropped 6 bases, with 8 bases sitting between them. CDR1 is GTSNPN, CDR2 SVGIG, per germline (reference sequence). The CDR3, as DNA: TGTGCCTGGAGTGTAGACGATGCCGGGGAGCTGTTTTTT. It is translated as CAWSVDDAGELFF.

Concerning this clone: Other DNA sequences from this sample encode an identical CDR3 as well. The chain recombines TRBV28 with TRBJ1-2, with D hard to call. Germline CDR1 MDHEN, CDR2 SYDVKM. There are 14 residues in the CDR3. V was clipped by 3 bases and J by 2 bases, with 10 bases between them. CDR3 nucleotide sequence: TGTGCCAGCAGTTTGCCCGGGCTCAACTATGGCTACACCTTC. This codes for CASSLPGLNYGYTF.

In its sample, this clone was seen a few times. The rearrangement links TRBV29-1 to TRBJ1-1; D is unclear. The CDR3 has 12 residues. V was shortened by 0 bases and J by 6 bases, with 8 bases between the two germline ends. CDR1 is SQVTM, CDR2 ANQGSEA, per germline. CDR3 bases: TGCAGCGTTGAAGAGGGTAAGTCTGAAGCTTTCTTT. This encodes CSVEEGKSEAFF. The full variable domain, completed using reference TRBV29-1 and TRBJ1-1, is SAVISQKPSRDICQRGTSLTIQCQVDSQVTMMFWYRQQPGQSLTLIATANQGSEATYESGFVIDKFPISRPNLTFSTLTVSNMSPEDSSIYLCSVEEGKSEAFFGQGTRLTVV.

The genes are TRBV7-2 and TRBJ2-5; D might be TRBD1 or TRBD2, each matching 5 bases. This CDR3 is built from 14 residues. Germline assignment: CDR1 SGHTA and CDR2 FQGNSA. Trimming stripped 6 bases from V and 2 bases from J, with 13 bases between. CDR3 coding DNA: TGTGCCAGCAGTTCGGGACGGTCACAAGAGACCCAGTACTTC. It yields the protein CASSSGRSQETQYF.

The V and J genes are TRBV18 and TRBJ2-5; D not resolved. Looked up from germline, CDR1 is KGHSH and CDR2 is LQKENI. V was shortened by 1 base and J by 4 bases, with 13 bases between the two germline ends. The CDR3 runs 15 residues. The CDR3 region is CASSPQGRSRETQYF. The DNA for the CDR3 is TGTGCCAGCTCACCACAGGGCCGATCGAGAGAGACCCAGTACTTC.

This clone was counted between two and nine times. The chain joins TRBV19 to TRBJ1-4, with 11 positions matching TRBD1. Germline V gene lookup returns CDR1 LNHDA and CDR2 SQIVND (reference sequence). V was pared by 5 bases and J by 7 bases, with 3 bases of the junction left unmatched. The CDR3 length is 14 residues. Here the CDR3 reads CASSVGQGVEKLFF. Here the CDR3 DNA reads TGTGCCAGTAGTGTGGGACAGGGGGTTGAAAAACTGTTTTTT.

The rearrangement links TRBV19 to TRBJ1-1; 7 bases fit TRBD1. V gave up 5 bases and J gave up 7 bases; unmatched junction bases: 7. The V gene's germline CDR1 is LNHDA and CDR2 SQIVND (reference sequence). This CDR3 is built from 13 residues. CDR3 coding DNA: TGTGCCAGTAGTTTCTGGGACAGTAATGAAGCTTTCTTT. Protein sequence: CASSFWDSNEAFF.

Concerning this clone itself: The sample contains more than one DNA sequence encoding this CDR3. The chain combines TRBV6-5 with TRBJ1-1, with D unclear. Trimming shortened V by 5 bases and J by 2 bases, and 9 bases separated the two germline ends. Germline lookup yields CDR1 MNHEY and CDR2 SVGAGI. This CDR3 contains 13 residues. The CDR3 sequence: CASSTSRNTEAFF. The DNA for the CDR3 is TGTGCCAGCAGTACCAGTCGTAACACTGAAGCTTTCTTT.

V is TRBV19 and J is TRBJ1-6; D gene unclear. This CDR3 region has 13 residues. The V gene lost 5 bases and the J gene lost 8 bases, with 10 bases spanning the gap. From germline, CDR1 is LNHDA and CDR2 SQIVND (reference sequence). The CDR3 nucleotides read TGTGCCAGTAGTGATGGACGTTATTCACCCCTCCACTTT. Its translation: CASSDGRYSPLHF.